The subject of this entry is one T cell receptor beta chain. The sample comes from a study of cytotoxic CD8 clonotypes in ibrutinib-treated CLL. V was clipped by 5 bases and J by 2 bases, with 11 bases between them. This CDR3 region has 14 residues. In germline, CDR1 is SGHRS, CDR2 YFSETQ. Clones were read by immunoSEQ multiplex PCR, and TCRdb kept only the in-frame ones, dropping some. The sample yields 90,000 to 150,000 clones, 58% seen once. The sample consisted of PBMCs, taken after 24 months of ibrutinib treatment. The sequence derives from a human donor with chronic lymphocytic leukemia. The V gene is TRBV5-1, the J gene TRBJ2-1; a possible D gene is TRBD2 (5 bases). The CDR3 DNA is TGCGCCAGCAGGATCGGGGAGCCCTACAATGAGCAGTTCTTC. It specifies CASRIGEPYNEQFF.